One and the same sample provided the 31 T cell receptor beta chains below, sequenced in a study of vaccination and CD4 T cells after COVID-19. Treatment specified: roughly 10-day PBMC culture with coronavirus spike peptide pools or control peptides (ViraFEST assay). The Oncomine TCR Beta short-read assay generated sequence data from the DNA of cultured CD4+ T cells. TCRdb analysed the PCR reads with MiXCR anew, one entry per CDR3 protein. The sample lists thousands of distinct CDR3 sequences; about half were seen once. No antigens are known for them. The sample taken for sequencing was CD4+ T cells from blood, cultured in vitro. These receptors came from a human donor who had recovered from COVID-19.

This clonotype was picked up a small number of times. This chain's CDR3 is CASSYDSSNQPQHF. In DNA, the CDR3 is TGTGCCAGCAGCTACGACAGTAGCAATCAGCCCCAGCATTTT. The J gene is TRBJ1-5, the V gene TRBV6-2 or TRBV6-3; D might be TRBD1 (5 bases). CDR1 is MNHEY and CDR2 is SVGEGT in the germline V gene. V lost 6 bases to trimming and J lost 0 bases, with 9 bases between them. The CDR3 is 14 residues long.

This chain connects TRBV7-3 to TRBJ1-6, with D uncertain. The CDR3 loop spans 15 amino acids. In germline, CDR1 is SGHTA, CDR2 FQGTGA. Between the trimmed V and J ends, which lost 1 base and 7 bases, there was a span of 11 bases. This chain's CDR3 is CASSLIGGQNSPLHF. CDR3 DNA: TGTGCCAGCAGCTTAATAGGAGGGCAAAATTCACCCCTCCACTTT.

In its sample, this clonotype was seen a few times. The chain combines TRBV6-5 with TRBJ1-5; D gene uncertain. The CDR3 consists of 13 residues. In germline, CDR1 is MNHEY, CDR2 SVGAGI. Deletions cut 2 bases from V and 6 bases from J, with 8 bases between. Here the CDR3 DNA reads TGTGCCAGCAGTTACGACCGGGTTCAGCCCCAGCATTTT. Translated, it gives CASSYDRVQPQHF.

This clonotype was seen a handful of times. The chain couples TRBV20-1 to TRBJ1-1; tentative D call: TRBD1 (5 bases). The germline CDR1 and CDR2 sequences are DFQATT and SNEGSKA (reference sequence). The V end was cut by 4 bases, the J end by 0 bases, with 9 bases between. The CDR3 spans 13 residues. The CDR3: CSAKRGVNTEAFF. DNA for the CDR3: TGCAGTGCTAAGCGGGGGGTGAACACTGAAGCTTTCTTT.

This CDR3 is CASSLPLRGRTGDTEAFF. For the CDR3, the DNA is TGTGCCAGCAGCTTGCCATTGAGGGGCCGGACAGGGGATACTGAAGCTTTCTTT. The chain is built from TRBV7-9 and TRBJ1-1, with 9 positions matching TRBD1. The germline V gene has CDR1 SEHNR and CDR2 FQNEAQ (reference sequence). J lost 5 bases, V lost 3 bases, and 16 bases had no gene match. CDR3 length equals 18 residues.

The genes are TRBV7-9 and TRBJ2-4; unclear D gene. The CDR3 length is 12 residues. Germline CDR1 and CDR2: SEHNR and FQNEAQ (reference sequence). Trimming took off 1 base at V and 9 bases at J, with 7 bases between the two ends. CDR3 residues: CASSLEGPIQYF. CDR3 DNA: TGTGCCAGCAGCTTAGAAGGACCCATTCAGTACTTC.

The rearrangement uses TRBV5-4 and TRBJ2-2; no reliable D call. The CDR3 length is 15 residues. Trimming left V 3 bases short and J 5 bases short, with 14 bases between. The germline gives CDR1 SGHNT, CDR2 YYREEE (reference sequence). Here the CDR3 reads CASSSPEDTTGELFF. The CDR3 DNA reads TGTGCCAGCAGCTCTCCTGAAGACACGACCGGGGAGCTGTTTTTT.

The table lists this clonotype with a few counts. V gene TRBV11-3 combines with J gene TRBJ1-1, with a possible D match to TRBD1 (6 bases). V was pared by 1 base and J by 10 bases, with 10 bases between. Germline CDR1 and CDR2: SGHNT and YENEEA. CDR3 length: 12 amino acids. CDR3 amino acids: CASSLVQGRAFF. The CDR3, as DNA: TGTGCCAGCAGCTTAGTTCAGGGGAGAGCTTTCTTT.

Here the CDR3 reads CSASGPQGFLSPNEKLFF. DNA for the CDR3: TGCAGTGCTAGCGGCCCCCAAGGGTTTCTGTCTCCTAATGAAAAACTGTTTTTT. The rearrangement joins TRBV20-1 to TRBJ1-4; D gene unclear. The CDR3 sequence is 18 residues long. V was trimmed by 3 bases and J by 3 bases, leaving 23 bases between them. CDR1 and CDR2 from the germline V gene are DFQATT and SNEGSKA (reference sequence).

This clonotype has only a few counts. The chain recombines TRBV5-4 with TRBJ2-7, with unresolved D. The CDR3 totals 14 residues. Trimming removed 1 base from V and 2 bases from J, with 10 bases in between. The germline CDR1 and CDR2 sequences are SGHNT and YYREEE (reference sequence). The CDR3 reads CASSLNMGTYEQYF. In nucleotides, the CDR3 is TGTGCCAGCAGCTTGAATATGGGAACCTACGAGCAGTACTTC.

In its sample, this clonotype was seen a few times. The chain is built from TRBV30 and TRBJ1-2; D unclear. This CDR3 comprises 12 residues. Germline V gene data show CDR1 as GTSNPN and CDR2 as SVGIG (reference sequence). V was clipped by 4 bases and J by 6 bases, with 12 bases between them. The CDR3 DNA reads TGTGCCTGGACTCCCCGGCCGGATGGCTACACCTTC. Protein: CAWTPRPDGYTF.

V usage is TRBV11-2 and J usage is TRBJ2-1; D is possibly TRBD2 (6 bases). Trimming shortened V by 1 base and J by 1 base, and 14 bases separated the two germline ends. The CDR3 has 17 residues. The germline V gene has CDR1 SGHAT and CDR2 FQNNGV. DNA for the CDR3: TGTGCCAGCAGCTTAGTCGGAGGGTTTGGTTCCTACAATGAGCAGTTCTTC. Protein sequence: CASSLVGGFGSYNEQFF. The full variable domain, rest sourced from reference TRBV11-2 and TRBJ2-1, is EAGVAQSPRYKIIEKRQSVAFWCNPISGHATLYWYQQILGQGPKLLIQFQNNGVVDDSQLPKDRFSAERLKGVDSTLKIQPAKLEDSAVYLCASSLVGGFGSYNEQFFGPGTRLTVL.

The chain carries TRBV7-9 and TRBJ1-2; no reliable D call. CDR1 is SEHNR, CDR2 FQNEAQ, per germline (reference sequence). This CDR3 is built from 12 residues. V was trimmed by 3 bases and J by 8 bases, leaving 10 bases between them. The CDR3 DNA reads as TGTGCCAGCAGCTTGGATACCTGGGGCTACACCTTC. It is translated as CASSLDTWGYTF.

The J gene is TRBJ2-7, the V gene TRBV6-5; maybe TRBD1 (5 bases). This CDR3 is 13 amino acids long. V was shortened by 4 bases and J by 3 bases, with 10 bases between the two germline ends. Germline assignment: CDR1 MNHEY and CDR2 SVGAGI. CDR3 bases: TGTGCCAGCAGTTTACACAGGAGCTACGAGCAGTACTTC. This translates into CASSLHRSYEQYF.

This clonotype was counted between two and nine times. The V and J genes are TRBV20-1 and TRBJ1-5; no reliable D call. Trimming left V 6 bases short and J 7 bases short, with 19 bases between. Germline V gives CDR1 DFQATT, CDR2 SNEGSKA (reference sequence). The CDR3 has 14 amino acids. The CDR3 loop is CSARRGGREQPQHF. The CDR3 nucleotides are TGCAGTGCCAGACGGGGTGGCCGAGAACAGCCCCAGCATTTT.

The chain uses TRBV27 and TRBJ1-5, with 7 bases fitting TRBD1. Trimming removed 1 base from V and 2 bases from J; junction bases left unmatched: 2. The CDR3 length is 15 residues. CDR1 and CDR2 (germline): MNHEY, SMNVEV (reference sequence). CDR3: CASSLFGQGNQPQHF. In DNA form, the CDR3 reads TGTGCCAGCAGTTTATTTGGACAGGGCAATCAGCCCCAGCATTTT.

CDR3 residues: CSASRGAGELFF. In DNA form, the CDR3 reads TGCAGTGCTAGTCGAGGAGCCGGGGAGCTGTTTTTT. V and J are TRBV20-1 and TRBJ2-2; no reliable D call. The CDR3 is 12 amino acids. With 3 bases removed from V and 6 bases from J, the gap between germline ends came to 8 bases. Germline V gives CDR1 DFQATT, CDR2 SNEGSKA (reference sequence).

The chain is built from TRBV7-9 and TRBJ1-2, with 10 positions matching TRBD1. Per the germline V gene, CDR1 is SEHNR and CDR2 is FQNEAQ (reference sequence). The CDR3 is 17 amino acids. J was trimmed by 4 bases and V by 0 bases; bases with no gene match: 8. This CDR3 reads CASSLALKGQGFYGYTF. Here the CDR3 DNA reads TGTGCCAGCAGCTTAGCGCTAAAGGGACAGGGGTTCTATGGCTACACCTTC.

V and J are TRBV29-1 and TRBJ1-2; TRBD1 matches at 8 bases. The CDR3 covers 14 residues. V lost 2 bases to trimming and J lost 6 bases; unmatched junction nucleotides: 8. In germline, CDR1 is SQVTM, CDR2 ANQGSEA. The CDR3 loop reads CSVESFGQGDGYTF. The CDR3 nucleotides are TGCAGCGTTGAATCTTTCGGACAGGGAGATGGCTACACCTTC.

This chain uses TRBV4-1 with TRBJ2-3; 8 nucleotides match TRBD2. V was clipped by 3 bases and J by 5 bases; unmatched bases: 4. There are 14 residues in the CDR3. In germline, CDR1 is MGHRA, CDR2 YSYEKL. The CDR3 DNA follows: TGCGCCAGCAGCCATGACGCGGGAGGAGATACGCAGTATTTT. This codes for CASSHDAGGDTQYF.

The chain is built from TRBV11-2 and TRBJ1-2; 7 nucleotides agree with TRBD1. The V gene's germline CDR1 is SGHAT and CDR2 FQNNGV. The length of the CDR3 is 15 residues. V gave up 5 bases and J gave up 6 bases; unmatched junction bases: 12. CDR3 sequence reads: CASSITSGTEDGYTF. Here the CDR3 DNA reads TGTGCCAGCAGCATCACCTCCGGGACAGAAGATGGCTACACCTTC.

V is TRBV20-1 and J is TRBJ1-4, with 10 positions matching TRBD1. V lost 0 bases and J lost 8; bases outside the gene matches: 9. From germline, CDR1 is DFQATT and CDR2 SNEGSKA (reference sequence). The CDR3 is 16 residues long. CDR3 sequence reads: CSARERWGQGMEKLFF. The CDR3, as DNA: TGCAGTGCTAGAGAGAGGTGGGGACAGGGGATGGAAAAACTGTTTTTT.

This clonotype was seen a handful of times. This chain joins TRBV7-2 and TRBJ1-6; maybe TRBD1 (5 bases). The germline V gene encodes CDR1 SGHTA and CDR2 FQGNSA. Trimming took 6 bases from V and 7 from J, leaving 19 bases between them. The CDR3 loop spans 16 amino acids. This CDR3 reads CASRPTWRGSNSPLHF. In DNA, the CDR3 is TGTGCCAGCAGACCGACATGGCGGGGCAGCAATTCACCCCTCCACTTT.

CDR3 residues: CASSLYEAFF. CDR3 DNA: TGTGCCAGCAGCTTATATGAAGCTTTCTTT. The chain combines TRBV7-2 with TRBJ1-1; no reliable D call. This CDR3 has 10 amino acids. The V and J ends lost 2 bases and 7 bases respectively, with 2 bases between them. Germline assignment: CDR1 SGHTA and CDR2 FQGNSA.

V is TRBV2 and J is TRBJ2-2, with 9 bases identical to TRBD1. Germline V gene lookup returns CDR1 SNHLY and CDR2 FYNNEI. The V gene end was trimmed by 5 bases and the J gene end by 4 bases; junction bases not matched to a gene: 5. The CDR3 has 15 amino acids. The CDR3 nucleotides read TGTGCCAGCAGTAACAGGGGGCGGGTCACCGGGGAGCTGTTTTTT. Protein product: CASSNRGRVTGELFF.

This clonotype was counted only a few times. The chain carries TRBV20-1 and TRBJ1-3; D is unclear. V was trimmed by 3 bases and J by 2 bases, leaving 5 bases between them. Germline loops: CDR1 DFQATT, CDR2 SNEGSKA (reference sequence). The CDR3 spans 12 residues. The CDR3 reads CSASAAGNTIYF. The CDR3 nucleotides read TGCAGTGCTAGTGCGGCTGGAAACACCATATATTTT.

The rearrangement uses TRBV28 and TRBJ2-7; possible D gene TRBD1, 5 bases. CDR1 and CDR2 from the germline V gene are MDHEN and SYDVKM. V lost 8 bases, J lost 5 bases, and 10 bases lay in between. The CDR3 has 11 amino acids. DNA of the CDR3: TGTGCCAGCGGGGCCTGGAACGAGCAGTACTTC. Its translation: CASGAWNEQYF.

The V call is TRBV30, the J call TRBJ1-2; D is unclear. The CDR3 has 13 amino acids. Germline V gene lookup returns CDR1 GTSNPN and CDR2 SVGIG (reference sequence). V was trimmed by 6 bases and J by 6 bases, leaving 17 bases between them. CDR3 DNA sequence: TGTGCCTGTACCCCTGAGACCCATGATGGCTACACCTTC. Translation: CACTPETHDGYTF. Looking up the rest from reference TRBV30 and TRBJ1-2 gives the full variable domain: SQTIHQWPATLVQPVGSPLSLECTVEGTSNPNLYWYRQAAGRGLQLLFYSVGIGQISSEVPQNLSASRPQDRQFILSSKKLLLSDSGFYLCACTPETHDGYTFGSGTRLTVV.

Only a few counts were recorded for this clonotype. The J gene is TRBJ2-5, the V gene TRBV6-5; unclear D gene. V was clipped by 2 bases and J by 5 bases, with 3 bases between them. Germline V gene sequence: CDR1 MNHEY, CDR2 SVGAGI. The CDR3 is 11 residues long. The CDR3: CASSYVETQYF. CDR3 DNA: TGTGCCAGCAGTTACGTTGAGACCCAGTACTTC.

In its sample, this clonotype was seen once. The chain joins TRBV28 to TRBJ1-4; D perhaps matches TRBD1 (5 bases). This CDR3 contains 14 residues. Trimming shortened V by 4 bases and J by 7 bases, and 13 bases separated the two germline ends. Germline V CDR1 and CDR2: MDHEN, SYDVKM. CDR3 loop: CASSSTSGGEKLFF. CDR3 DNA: TGTGCCAGCAGTTCGACAAGTGGGGGTGAAAAACTGTTTTTT.

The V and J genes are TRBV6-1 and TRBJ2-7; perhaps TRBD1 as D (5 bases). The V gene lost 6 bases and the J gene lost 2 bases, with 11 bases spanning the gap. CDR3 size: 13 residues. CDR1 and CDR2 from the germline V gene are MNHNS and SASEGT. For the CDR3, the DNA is TGTGCCAGCAGCAACAGGAAACCCTACGAGCAGTACTTC. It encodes CASSNRKPYEQYF.